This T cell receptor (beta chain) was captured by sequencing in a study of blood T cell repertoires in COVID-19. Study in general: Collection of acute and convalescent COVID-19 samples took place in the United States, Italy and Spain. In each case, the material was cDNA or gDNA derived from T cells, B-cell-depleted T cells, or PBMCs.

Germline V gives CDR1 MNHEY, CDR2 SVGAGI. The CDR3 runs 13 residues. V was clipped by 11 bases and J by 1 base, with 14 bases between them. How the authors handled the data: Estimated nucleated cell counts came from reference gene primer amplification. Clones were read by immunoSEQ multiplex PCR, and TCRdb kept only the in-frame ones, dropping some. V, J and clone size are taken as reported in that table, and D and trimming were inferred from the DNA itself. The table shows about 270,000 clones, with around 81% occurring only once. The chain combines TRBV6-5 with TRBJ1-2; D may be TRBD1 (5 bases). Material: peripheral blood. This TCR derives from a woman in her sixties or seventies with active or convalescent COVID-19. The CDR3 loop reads CAGQAGLNYGYTF. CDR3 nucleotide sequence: TGTGCCGGTCAAGCAGGGCTTAACTATGGCTACACCTTC.